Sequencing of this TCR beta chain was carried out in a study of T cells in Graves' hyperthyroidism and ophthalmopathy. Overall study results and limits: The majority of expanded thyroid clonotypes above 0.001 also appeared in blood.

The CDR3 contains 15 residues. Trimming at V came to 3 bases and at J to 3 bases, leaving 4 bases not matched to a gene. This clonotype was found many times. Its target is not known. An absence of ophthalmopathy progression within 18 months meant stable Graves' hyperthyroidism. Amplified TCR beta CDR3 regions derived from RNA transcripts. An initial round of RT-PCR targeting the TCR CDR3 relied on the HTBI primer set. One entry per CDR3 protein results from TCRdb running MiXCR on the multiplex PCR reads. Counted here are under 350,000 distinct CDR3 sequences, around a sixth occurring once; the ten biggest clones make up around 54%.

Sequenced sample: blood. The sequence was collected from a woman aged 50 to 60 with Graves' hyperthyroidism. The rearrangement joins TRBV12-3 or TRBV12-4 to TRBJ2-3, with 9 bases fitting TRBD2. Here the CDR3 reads CASSLIAGGTDTQYF. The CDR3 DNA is TGTGCCAGCAGTTTGATTGCGGGAGGGACAGATACGCAGTATTTT.